The 30 T cell receptor beta chains reported below all come from one sample, sequenced in a study of tumor and adjacent non-tumor tissue in lung cancer listed by TCRdb under 2018. The library came from multiplex PCR. TCRdb shows the sequencer as Illumina HiSeq 2500. Following protocols modified from ARM-PCR, the researchers constructed TCRbeta libraries through three rounds of nested PCR with primers (Table S4). The public reads were reprocessed in TCRdb via fastp at Q25 and MiXCR, keeping in-frame beta chains. Each CDR3 protein gets just one entry, which takes the most common genes and DNA from the rows behind it. The table for this sample lists roughly 220,000 distinct CDR3 sequences; 60% to 75% of them were counted only once. Jointly, the top ten make up less than 25% of the sample. RNA was isolated from bulk, unsorted tissue, and RNA quality was assessed with a NanoDrop ND-1000 and an Agilent 2100.

The source material was lung tumor tissue. These receptors all stem from a man aged 55 to 70 with non-small cell lung cancer.

The CDR3 nucleotides are TGTGCCAGCAGTAGGGCCGGGACGGATTATCGCTACACCTTC. Translation: CASSRAGTDYRYTF. V and J are TRBV6-1 and TRBJ1-2, with a possible D match to TRBD1 (5 bases). CDR1 is MNHNS, CDR2 SASEGT, per germline. Trimming shortened V by 5 bases and J by 9 bases, and 19 bases separated the two germline ends. The CDR3 contains 14 residues.

The chain combines TRBV12-3 or TRBV12-4 with TRBJ1-2, with 8 bases matching TRBD1. J gave up 3 bases and V 3 bases, and 6 bases lay outside the gene matches. The CDR3 runs 15 residues. CDR3 amino acids: CASSFGQGGDYGYTF. In nucleotides, the CDR3 is TGTGCCAGCAGTTTTGGACAGGGCGGTGACTATGGCTACACCTTC.

A few counts support this clonotype. The chain carries TRBV4-2 and TRBJ2-3; D is perhaps TRBD2 (6 bases). The length of the CDR3 is 16 residues. V lost 0 bases, J lost 5 bases, and 15 bases lay in between. Germline lookup yields CDR1 LGHNA and CDR2 YNFKEQ. CDR3 sequence (DNA): TGTGCCAGCAGCCAAGATAGGCGGGGTGGCAGAGATACGCAGTATTTT. The encoded protein is CASSQDRRGGRDTQYF.

As to this clonotype: The junction departs from germline at one end; a sequencing error may be responsible. The chain is built from TRBV29-1 and TRBJ2-7; D unclear. CDR1 and CDR2 (germline): SQVTM, ANQGSEA. This CDR3 is built from 14 residues. The DNA for the CDR3 is TGCAGCGTTGAAGGGCGTTTACCCTCCTACAAGCAGTACTTC. It is translated as CSVEGRLPSYKQYF.

V is TRBV29-1 and J is TRBJ1-1; D is unresolved. This CDR3 is built from 11 residues. Trimming stripped 6 bases from V and 0 bases from J, with 5 bases between. Germline V gives CDR1 SQVTM, CDR2 ANQGSEA. CDR3 sequence reads: CSVTLNTEAFF. DNA for the CDR3: TGCAGCGTCACCTTGAACACTGAAGCTTTCTTT.

On this clonotype: The missing conserved phenylalanine or tryptophan at the end of this CDR3 makes a read error likely. V and J are TRBV11-3 and TRBJ2-1; D call uncertain. Trimming removed 3 bases from V and 0 bases from J, with 9 bases in between. Germline CDR1 is SGHNT and CDR2 is YENEEA. This CDR3 comprises 15 residues. CDR3 nucleotides: TGTGCCAGCAGCTTCACCTCGGGCTCCTACAATGAGCAGTTCCAC. Translation gives CASSFTSGSYNEQFH.

Comment on this clonotype: A read error is likely, as this CDR3 ends without the conserved phenylalanine or tryptophan. CDR3 region: CSARELAGKNGDYTS. Here the CDR3 DNA reads TGCAGTGCTAGAGAACTTGCAGGGAAAAATGGTGACTACACCTCC. V is TRBV20-1 and J is TRBJ1-2; D might be TRBD1 (5 bases). Per germline, CDR1 DFQATT and CDR2 SNEGSKA (reference sequence). Trimming left V 0 bases short and J 10 bases short, with 21 bases between. The length of the CDR3 is 15 residues.

V gene TRBV30 combines with J gene TRBJ1-2; D is uncertain. This CDR3 spans 12 amino acids. V was clipped by 4 bases and J by 3 bases, with 9 bases between them. Germline V CDR1 and CDR2: GTSNPN, SVGIG (reference sequence). The CDR3 reads CAWIVIHYGYTF. The CDR3 DNA reads as TGTGCCTGGATTGTAATCCACTATGGCTACACCTTC. The full variable domain, completed using reference TRBV30 and TRBJ1-2, is SQTIHQWPATLVQPVGSPLSLECTVEGTSNPNLYWYRQAAGRGLQLLFYSVGIGQISSEVPQNLSASRPQDRQFILSSKKLLLSDSGFYLCAWIVIHYGYTFGSGTRLTVV.

This clonotype rates as medium-sized (0.01 to 0.1%). This rearrangement joins TRBV11-2 to TRBJ2-7, with unresolved D. Trimming shortened V by 5 bases and J by 6 bases, and 20 bases separated the two germline ends. This CDR3 has 15 amino acids. In germline, CDR1 is SGHAT, CDR2 FQNNGV. This chain's CDR3 is CASSGRRGPTVEQYF. Written as DNA, the CDR3 is TGTGCCAGCAGCGGGCGTCGAGGTCCTACGGTCGAGCAGTACTTC.

Note on this clonotype: A junction end diverges from the germline sequence, so it may reflect a read error. The V and J genes are TRBV5-4 and TRBJ2-5; tentatively, D is TRBD2 (5 bases). CDR1 is SGHNT and CDR2 is YYREEE in the germline V gene (reference sequence). The CDR3 totals 16 residues. CDR3 nucleotide sequence: TGTGCCAGCAGCCCGTCGGCTGGGCGGGTGGAAGAGATCCAGTACTTC. It codes for CASSPSAGRVEEIQYF.

A remark on this clonotype: A much larger clone differs by one base, so this may be a read error. The V and J genes are TRBV5-4 and TRBJ2-5; D possibly matches TRBD1 or TRBD2 (5 bases each). This CDR3 comprises 14 residues. Between the trimmed V and J ends, which lost 3 bases and 5 bases, there was a span of 14 bases. The germline gives CDR1 SGHNT, CDR2 YYREEE (reference sequence). The CDR3: CASSSWDGSETQYF. For the CDR3, the DNA is TGTGCCAGCAGCTCATGGGACGGGTCGGAGACCCAGTACTTC.

This clonotype appeared a few times. The chain carries TRBV20-1 and TRBJ1-2; possibly TRBD1 for D (6 bases). Germline loops: CDR1 DFQATT, CDR2 SNEGSKA (reference sequence). The CDR3 totals 15 residues. Trimming removed 6 bases from V and 4 bases from J, with 21 bases in between. CDR3 in amino acids: CSAAPPSQGGYGYTF. The DNA of the CDR3 is TGCAGTGCAGCCCCCCCCTCACAGGGCGGCTATGGCTACACCTTC.

The table lists this clonotype with a count of one. An end of the junction differs from the germline gene, which may be a read error. The V and J genes are TRBV5-1 and TRBJ2-5, with 10 bases fitting TRBD2. CDR1 is SGHRS and CDR2 is YFSETQ in the germline V gene. The CDR3 covers 15 residues. This CDR3 reads CTSSLASGSLETQYF. The DNA of the CDR3 is TGCACCAGCAGCCTAGCTAGCGGGAGCTTAGAGACCCAGTACTTC.

The V gene is TRBV28, the J gene TRBJ2-5; D is ambiguous. Germline-derived CDR1 and CDR2 are MDHEN and SYDVKM. There are 14 residues in the CDR3. The V gene lost 2 bases and the J gene lost 0 bases, with 7 bases spanning the gap. The CDR3 reads CASSLVGYQETQYF. CDR3 DNA: TGTGCCAGCAGTTTAGTGGGGTACCAAGAGACCCAGTACTTC.

This chain links TRBV4-1 with TRBJ2-1; TRBD1 aligns across 8 bases. V was clipped by 7 bases and J by 6 bases; unmatched bases: 11. Germline V lookup: CDR1 MGHRA, CDR2 YSYEKL. The CDR3 covers 15 residues. CDR3 DNA: TGCGCCAGCAACTATACGGACAGGGTCTTCAATGAGCAGTTCTTC. It yields the protein CASNYTDRVFNEQFF.

On this clonotype: One junction end disagrees with the germline gene, perhaps due to a read error. The CDR3 reads CASGPRARRESPPHF. CDR3 coding DNA: TGTGCCAGCGGCCCCAGGGCACGGAGGGAATCACCCCCCCACTTT. This chain uses TRBV11-2 with TRBJ1-6; a possible D gene is TRBD1 (5 bases). The CDR3 contains 15 residues. CDR1 and CDR2 (germline): SGHAT, FQNNGV.

With regard to this clonotype: The junction differs from germline at one of its ends, possibly a read error. For the CDR3, the DNA is TGTGCAAGCAGTTTCGAGGGACAGGGGAGGCAGTGTTTC. Translated, it gives CASSFEGQGRQCF. The genes are TRBV12-3 or TRBV12-4 and TRBJ2-3; 10 bases map to TRBD1. The CDR3 loop spans 13 amino acids.

This clonotype was counted a few times. It may be a read error: a sequence one base away is much more abundant. The chain joins TRBV11-2 to TRBJ2-2; the match to TRBD2 covers 8 bases. CDR1 and CDR2 from the germline V gene are SGHAT and FQNNGV. After removal of 5 bases from V and 7 bases from J, the junction contained 6 bases not matched to a gene. The CDR3 is 14 residues long. The CDR3 DNA follows: TGTGCCAGCAGCCCTAGCGGGCTTATCGGGGAGCTGTTTTTT. Translation gives CASSPSGLIGELFF.

This clonotype was seen at least ten times. The V call is TRBV20-1, the J call TRBJ2-7; tentatively, D is TRBD1 (5 bases). The germline V gene has CDR1 DFQATT and CDR2 SNEGSKA (reference sequence). The V gene lost 1 base and the J gene lost 1 base, with 11 bases spanning the gap. The CDR3 extends over 14 amino acids. The CDR3 is CSARVGAKSYEQYF. The CDR3 nucleotides are TGCAGTGCTAGAGTAGGGGCTAAATCCTACGAGCAGTACTTC.

On this clonotype: One junction end disagrees with the germline gene, perhaps due to a read error. V usage is TRBV11-2 and J usage is TRBJ1-5; D gene unclear. The length of the CDR3 is 13 residues. Germline V lookup: CDR1 SGHAT, CDR2 FQNNGV. Written as DNA, the CDR3 is TGTGCCAGCAGCTTAGAAAGGAATCAGCCCCAATATTTT. Its protein is CASSLERNQPQYF.

This clonotype appeared a few times. The chain uses TRBV7-9 and TRBJ1-4; D is unclear. The CDR3 totals 14 residues. Looked up from germline, CDR1 is SEHNR and CDR2 is FQNEAQ (reference sequence). V lost 0 bases, J lost 7 bases, and 9 bases lay in between. The CDR3 reads CASSLAGYSEKLFF. CDR3 DNA: TGTGCCAGCAGCTTAGCGGGGTACAGTGAAAAACTGTTTTTT.

The V gene is TRBV20-1, the J gene TRBJ2-7, with TRBD1 matching over 7 bases. Germline assignment: CDR1 DFQATT and CDR2 SNEGSKA (reference sequence). Trimming took 6 bases from V and 1 from J; bases not matched to a gene: 9. This CDR3 comprises 14 residues. CDR3 amino acids: CSASTGPISYEQYF. CDR3 bases: TGCAGTGCGTCGACAGGGCCCATTTCCTACGAGCAGTACTTC.

Concerning this clonotype itself: Because the CDR3 is missing its conserved closing phenylalanine or tryptophan, this is likely a read error. The chain employs TRBV30 and TRBJ1-1; D gene unclear. The CDR3 runs to 11 residues. V was trimmed by 3 bases and J by 11 bases, leaving 13 bases between them. Looked up from germline, CDR1 is GTSNPN and CDR2 is SVGIG (reference sequence). CDR3 residues: CAWSAGISAFL. CDR3 nucleotides: TGTGCCTGGAGCGCTGGTATCTCGGCTTTCCTT.

Details on this clonotype: At one end, the junction sequence differs from germline, possibly due to a read error. The rearrangement uses TRBV6-5 and TRBJ2-5; the D gene is possibly TRBD2 (7 bases). Germline values: CDR1 MNHEY, CDR2 SVGAGI. This CDR3 has 14 amino acids. DNA for the CDR3: TGTGCCAGCTGTGATACCGTATCCGCGGGGGCCCAGGACTTC. It encodes CASCDTVSAGAQDF.

A word on this clonotype: Sequence at one end of the junction differs from germline and may be a read error. V is TRBV5-6 and J is TRBJ1-4; 7 bases are shared with TRBD1. The CDR3 loop spans 13 amino acids. Germline V gene data show CDR1 as SGHDT and CDR2 as YYEEEE. CDR3 in DNA: TGTACCAGCACCCGACAGGGTCCTGAAAAACTGTTTTTT. It yields the protein CTSTRQGPEKLFF.

On this clonotype itself: A read error is likely, as this CDR3 ends without the conserved phenylalanine or tryptophan. The V and J genes are TRBV4-3 and TRBJ1-1; D perhaps matches TRBD1 (6 bases). The CDR3 spans 14 residues. The germline gives CDR1 LGHNA, CDR2 YSLEER. CDR3 DNA sequence: TGCGCCAGCAGCCAAGAAAGGGGGTGGACTGAGGCTTTCATT. Translated, it gives CASSQERGWTEAFI.

Concerning this clonotype: A junction end diverges from the germline sequence, so it may reflect a read error. The genes are TRBV12-3 or TRBV12-4 and TRBJ1-4, with D perhaps TRBD1 (5 bases). This CDR3 comprises 13 residues. CDR3 sequence: CASNPGYGEKMFF. In nucleotides, the CDR3 is TGTGCCAGCAATCCAGGGTACGGCGAAAAAATGTTTTTT.

Turning to this clonotype: A much larger clone is a single base away; this may be a read error. The chain has TRBV6-1 and TRBJ2-1; D tentatively reads TRBD1 or TRBD2 (6 bases each). The CDR3 has 15 residues. Germline values: CDR1 MNHNS, CDR2 SASEGT. V lost 2 bases and J lost 7, with 15 bases in between. The CDR3 DNA reads TGTGCCAGCAGTGAAATTGGGGGCGCGGGGAATGAGCAGTTCTTC. Translation: CASSEIGGAGNEQFF.

About this clonotype: At one end the junction does not follow the germline gene, possibly because of a read error. The rearrangement links TRBV5-4 to TRBJ2-5; 7 nucleotides match TRBD1. The CDR3 consists of 15 residues. Germline CDR1 and CDR2: SGHNT and YYREEE (reference sequence). The CDR3 DNA follows: TGTGCCAGCAGCATTTTAGGGGGCATGAGGGAGACCCATTACTTC. Protein product: CASSILGGMRETHYF.

This clonotype is a singleton in its sample. Possible read error: a much larger clone is one base away. J is TRBJ2-5 and V is TRBV7-8; 8 bases line up with TRBD2. V was pared by 10 bases and J by 5 bases, with 12 bases of the junction left unmatched. Per the germline V gene, CDR1 is SGHVS and CDR2 is FQNEAQ. The CDR3 sequence is 14 residues long. CDR3 sequence reads: CANRKAGEVETQYF. The DNA for the CDR3 is TGTGCCAACAGAAAAGCGGGAGAGGTGGAGACCCAGTACTTC.